The T cell receptor beta chain under discussion was sequenced for a study of blood T cell repertoires in COVID-19. On the study more broadly: Spain, Italy and the United States supplied samples that represented acute and convalescent COVID-19.

The CDR3 extends over 14 amino acids. V shed 6 bases, J shed 5 bases, and the junction held 8 bases outside the gene matches. In germline, CDR1 is SGHNT, CDR2 YYREEE (reference sequence). The repertoire was sequenced with immunoSEQ multiplex PCR; TCRdb's copy has only in-frame clones and lacks some. The data contain 150,000 to 200,000 clones, around 87% of them seen just once; the ten biggest clones take up roughly 0.95%. Sequences were obtained from peripheral blood. This TCR came from a man between 18 and 29 years old with acute or convalescent COVID-19. The chain has TRBV5-4 and TRBJ1-1, with 9 nucleotides matching TRBD1. The CDR3 sequence: CASTPGQGLTEAFF. DNA for the CDR3: TGTGCCAGCACCCCGGGACAGGGCTTAACTGAAGCTTTCTTT.